What follows are 10 T cell receptor beta chains derived from one specimen sequenced in a study of CD8 T cells in ankylosing spondylitis. TCRdb reanalysed the 5' RACE reads using MiXCR and keeps one entry per CDR3 protein. The data show about 170,000 distinct CDR3 sequences, with approximately 16% seen just once and roughly 7.7% held by the top ten. Sample: blood, either unsorted or a sorted T cell fraction (not recorded which). These receptor sequences come from a male donor with ankylosing spondylitis or in good health (not recorded which).

The J gene is TRBJ2-5, the V gene TRBV5-4, with D possibly being TRBD1 (5 bases). CDR3 length: 15 amino acids. Germline assignment: CDR1 SGHNT and CDR2 YYREEE (reference sequence). V dropped 4 bases and J dropped 6 bases, with 19 bases sitting between them. This CDR3 reads CASSPDDSVGQTQYF. The CDR3 DNA reads TGTGCCAGCAGCCCCGATGATAGTGTGGGGCAGACCCAGTACTTC.

The sample holds many counts of this clonotype. This chain connects TRBV28 to TRBJ1-2, with D possibly TRBD1 on 5 matching bases. The length of the CDR3 is 17 residues. Looked up from germline, CDR1 is MDHEN and CDR2 is SYDVKM. Trimming cost V 7 bases and J 3 bases, with 24 bases left between them. The CDR3 DNA is TGTGCCAGCATGGGGGGGGTAGTCCTCACCCCGCACTATGGCTACACCTTC. Its protein is CASMGGVVLTPHYGYTF.

This clonotype was counted a few times. The J gene is TRBJ2-2, the V gene TRBV30, with no clear D. V dropped 4 bases and J dropped 6 bases, with 6 bases sitting between them. In germline, CDR1 is GTSNPN, CDR2 SVGIG (reference sequence). The CDR3 contains 11 residues. In DNA, the CDR3 is TGTGCCTGGAATCGGGCCGGGGAGCTGTTTTTT. This sequence encodes CAWNRAGELFF.

This clonotype was picked up many times. This chain joins TRBV20-1 and TRBJ2-1, with 9 bases that match TRBD1. The CDR3 extends over 15 amino acids. CDR1 and CDR2 from the germline V gene are DFQATT and SNEGSKA (reference sequence). With 1 base clipped from V and 4 bases from J, the junction kept 5 bases outside the gene matches. The CDR3 nucleotides read TGCAGTGCTAGAGCCGGGACAGGGAATTACAATGAGCAGTTCTTC. This gives the protein CSARAGTGNYNEQFF.

A single count supports this clonotype. This rearrangement joins TRBV3-1 to TRBJ2-2, with D uncertain. The CDR3 totals 11 residues. Germline V gene lookup returns CDR1 LGHDT and CDR2 YNNKEL (reference sequence). V was pared by 6 bases and J by 5 bases, with 4 bases between. The CDR3 DNA reads as TGTGCCAGCAGATCTACCGGGGAGCTGTTTTTT. This sequence encodes CASRSTGELFF. The full variable domain, completed using reference TRBV3-1 and TRBJ2-2, is DTAVSQTPKYLVTQMGNDKSIKCEQNLGHDTMYWYKQDSKKFLKIMFSYNNKELIINETVPNRFSPKSPDKAHLNLHINSLELGDSAVYFCASRSTGELFFGEGSRLTVL.

This clonotype has ten or more counts. This chain links TRBV5-1 with TRBJ2-1, with D hard to call. This CDR3 comprises 14 residues. The germline V and J ends were trimmed by 4 bases and 7 bases, with 15 bases remaining between them. CDR1 is SGHRS, CDR2 YFSETQ, per germline. Here the CDR3 reads CASSPPPRFNEQFF. DNA of the CDR3: TGCGCCAGCAGCCCTCCCCCCCGGTTTAATGAGCAGTTCTTC.

This clonotype showed up just a few times. The chain recombines TRBV15 with TRBJ1-1; D uncertain. Germline lookup yields CDR1 LNHNV and CDR2 YYDKDF (reference sequence). Deletions cut 1 base from V and 1 base from J, with 4 bases between. The CDR3 has 13 amino acids. DNA of the CDR3: TGTGCCACCAGCAGAGGGGCGAACACTGAAGCTTTCTTT. Protein sequence: CATSRGANTEAFF.

The genes are TRBV2 and TRBJ2-1; TRBD2 matches at 10 bases. Germline CDR1 SNHLY, CDR2 FYNNEI. With 6 bases clipped from V and 6 bases from J, the junction kept 5 bases outside the gene matches. This CDR3 is built from 14 residues. Here the CDR3 reads CASRSGLAFNEQFF. CDR3 bases: TGTGCCAGCAGATCGGGACTAGCGTTCAATGAGCAGTTCTTC.

As regards this clonotype: A much larger clone lies a single base off, so this may be a read error. For the CDR3, the DNA is TGCGACAGCAGCTTATCCCCTTATGAGACCCAGTACTTC. Residues: CDSSLSPYETQYF. V gene TRBV5-1 combines with J gene TRBJ2-5, with D unresolved. CDR3 size: 13 residues. Germline assignment: CDR1 SGHRS and CDR2 YFSETQ.

This clonotype was seen repeatedly, ten times or more. This rearrangement joins TRBV6-5 to TRBJ1-3; D gene ambiguous. The CDR3 spans 15 residues. The germline V gene encodes CDR1 MNHEY and CDR2 SVGAGI. Trimming pared 0 bases from V and 0 bases from J, leaving 6 bases between. CDR3 amino acids: CASSYSGYSGNTIYF. The DNA of the CDR3 is TGTGCCAGCAGTTACTCGGGATACTCTGGAAACACCATATATTTT.